This is a list of T cell receptor beta chains from one sample in a study of T cell responses to AZD1222 COVID-19 vaccine. This table comes from immunoSEQ multiplex PCR, and its TCRdb copy is limited to in-frame clones, with some not included. Of around 99,000 clones in the sample, 70% to 90% were seen once. Sequenced material: peripheral blood, taken 28 days after the second AZD1222 dose. The receptors come from an adult who received the AZD1222 COVID-19 vaccine. Each CDR3 is given with its conserved first and last residue. The order of the fields is V gene, CDR3 protein.

>TRBV6-5
CASSRQGEGVYEQYF
>TRBV27
CASSFTSSHGYTF
>TRBV5-4
CASSAQGGGLTDTQYF
>TRBV5-4
CASSLYGVGTEAFF
>TRBV27
CASRLQGAPYEQYF
>TRBV19
CASSTGGRGNEQFF
>TRBV29-1
CSVRTSNQPQHF
>TRBV7-2
CASSLAGTGLGYGYTF
>TRBV19
CASSLGTGDTEAFF
>TRBV6-6
CASSPPGQGKETQYF
>TRBV4-2
CASSQHSNTEAFF
>TRBV6-2/TRBV6-3
CASSLGQGRTYEQYF
>TRBV5-4
CASSLTAWYTF
>TRBV6-5
CASSSGTSLEQFF
>TRBV15
CATSRGGLAGNQETQYF
>TRBV28
CASSLPPTASGNTIYF
>TRBV27
CASSLIGTGANSPLHF
>TRBV27
CASSLRDSSLYGYTF
>TRBV6-5
CASRVQGTDTQYF
>TRBV7-9
CASSYQDRDNEQFF
>TRBV6-4
CASSDGGGLNSPLHF
>TRBV5-4
CASSFWTTNTEAFF
>TRBV4-2
CASSQAGGSQETQYF
>TRBV11-2
CASSLLTGGYTF
>TRBV4-1
CASSQEQGNTEAFF
>TRBV11-2
CASILQGANINTEAFF
>TRBV4-2
CASSQGRGELYGYTF
>TRBV30
CAWSEGGSGYTF
>TRBV24-1
CATSDSDRGLHF
>TRBV5-1
CASSLGTGGAYNEQFF
>TRBV10-2
CASSEHDRGLWRQPQHF
>TRBV7-2
CASSQSPQGGYTF
>TRBV18
CASSPFRQLNTGELFF
>TRBV27
CASSFERAPSTDTQYF
>TRBV6-5
CASSYGTPSSYEQYF
>TRBV6-2/TRBV6-3
CASSYSGGAINEQFF
>TRBV9
CASSPNHDTNTGELFF
>TRBV18
CASSPPGQGALSNSYNEQFF
>TRBV7-9
CASSLGWDTQETQYF
>TRBV6-1
CASSEVPGVIETQYF
>TRBV6-5
CASTTGGTGELFF
>TRBV18
CASSPPSVRSSYNEQFF
>TRBV10-1
CASSGASEAFF
>TRBV7-9
CASSSRDNYEQYF
>TRBV5-1
CASSLETGRDTEAFF
>TRBV9
CASSPPYRRNTEAFF
>TRBV18
CASSPDGPTDTQYF
>TRBV4-1
CASSPGSALYEQYF